A selection of T cell receptor beta chains follows, all from one sample in a study of blood T cell repertoires in COVID-19. Assay: immunoSEQ multiplex PCR; the TCRdb copy retains only in-frame clones and omits some. The sample has fewer than 300,000 clones; roughly 84% are singletons. Sequencing was performed on peripheral blood. The origin of the receptors is a young woman with acute or convalescent COVID-19. Both conserved end residues are part of each CDR3. D genes are given only for firm matches.

d_gene	v_gene	j_gene	CDR3nt	CDR3aa
-	TRBV4-3	TRBJ1-2	TGCGCCAGCAGCCAAGAACAGGCTGCATCGGTTGGCTACACCTTC	CASSQEQAASVGYTF
-	TRBV30	TRBJ1-4	TGTGCCTGGAGACCGATGGGGCCGTTCAATGAAAAACTGTTTTTT	CAWRPMGPFNEKLFF
-	TRBV5-5	TRBJ1-6	TGTGCCAGCCACTCTTCAGGGATTGTTAATTCACCCCTCCACTTT	CASHSSGIVNSPLHF
TRBD2	TRBV28	TRBJ2-2	TGTGCCAGCAGTACCGCGGGGGCGAACACCGGGGAGCTGTTTTTT	CASSTAGANTGELFF
TRBD2	TRBV4-3	TRBJ2-1	TGCGCCAGCAGCCAAGATCGGCTAGCGGGCTACAATGAGCAGTTCTTC	CASSQDRLAGYNEQFF
TRBD2	TRBV9	TRBJ2-3	TGTGCCAGCAGCGTAGTTGCGGGAGGGGCAGATACGCAGTATTTT	CASSVVAGGADTQYF
TRBD1	TRBV7-2	TRBJ2-5	TGTGCCAGCAGCTTAGATTTTTCGGGACAGATAGCGGAGACCCAGTACTTC	CASSLDFSGQIAETQYF
TRBD2	TRBV6-1	TRBJ2-7	TGTGCCAGCAGTGGAGCCCTCCGCGGGAGAGTCTACGAGCAGTACTTC	CASSGALRGRVYEQYF
TRBD2	TRBV25-1	TRBJ2-3	TGTGCCAGCAGTGGGGGGACTAGCGGGGACACAGATACGCAGTATTTT	CASSGGTSGDTDTQYF
TRBD2	TRBV9	TRBJ2-7	TGTGCCAGCAGCATAGCTAGCGGAACCTGGGAGCAGTACTTC	CASSIASGTWEQYF
TRBD2	TRBV19	TRBJ2-1	TGTGCCAGTAGTATAGAAGTACCTAGCGGGTGGGATGAGCAGTTCTTC	CASSIEVPSGWDEQFF
-	TRBV6-5	TRBJ2-2	TGTGCCAGCAGTTATGAACTTATCACCGGGGAGCTGTTTTTT	CASSYELITGELFF
-	TRBV7-2	TRBJ1-1	TGTGCCAGCAGCTTAGCTTTAGTGGGGGGGGCCGGCACTGAAGCTTTCTTT	CASSLALVGGAGTEAFF
-	TRBV11-2	TRBJ2-3	TGTGCCACCATCGGGGGAGCTTCGGATACGCAGTATTTT	CATIGGASDTQYF
-	TRBV5-8	TRBJ2-3	TGTGCCAGCAGCCGATCGACTATCACCACAGATACGCAGTATTTT	CASSRSTITTDTQYF
TRBD1	TRBV7-9	TRBJ1-2	TGTGCCAGCAGCTTAGATAACAGGGGAGACGGCTACACCTTC	CASSLDNRGDGYTF
-	TRBV6-2/TRBV6-3	TRBJ1-5	TGTGCCAGCAGTCGGGGGGCGTATAGCAATCAGCCCCAGCATTTT	CASSRGAYSNQPQHF
TRBD1	TRBV9	TRBJ1-3	TGTGCCAGCAGCACAGGGACAGGGCACTCTGGAAACACCATATATTTT	CASSTGTGHSGNTIYF
-	TRBV27	TRBJ2-3	TGTGCCAGCAGTTTCGGGAATACGCAGTATTTT	CASSFGNTQYF
-	TRBV5-1	TRBJ1-1	TGCGCCAGCAGCCCCACAAGTGGGGGGACTGAAGCTTTCTTT	CASSPTSGGTEAFF